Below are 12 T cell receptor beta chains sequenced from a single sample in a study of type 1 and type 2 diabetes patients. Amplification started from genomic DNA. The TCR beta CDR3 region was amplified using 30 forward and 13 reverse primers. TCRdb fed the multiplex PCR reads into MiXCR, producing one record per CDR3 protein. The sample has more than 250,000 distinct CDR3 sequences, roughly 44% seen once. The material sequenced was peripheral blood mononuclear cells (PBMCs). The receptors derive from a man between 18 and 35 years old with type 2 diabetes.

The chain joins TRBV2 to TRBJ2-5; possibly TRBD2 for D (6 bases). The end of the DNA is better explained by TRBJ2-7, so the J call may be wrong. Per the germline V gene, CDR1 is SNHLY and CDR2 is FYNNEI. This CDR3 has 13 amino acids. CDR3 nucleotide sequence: TGTGCCGGAGCACTCACGGGGGCCTACGAGCAGTACTTC. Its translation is CAGALTGAYEQYF.

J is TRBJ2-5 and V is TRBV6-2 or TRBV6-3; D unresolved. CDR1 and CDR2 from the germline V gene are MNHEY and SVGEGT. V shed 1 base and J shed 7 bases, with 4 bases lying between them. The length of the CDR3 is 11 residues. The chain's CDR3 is CASSYFGTQYF. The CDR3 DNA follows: TGTGCCAGCAGTTACTTTGGGACCCAGTACTTC.

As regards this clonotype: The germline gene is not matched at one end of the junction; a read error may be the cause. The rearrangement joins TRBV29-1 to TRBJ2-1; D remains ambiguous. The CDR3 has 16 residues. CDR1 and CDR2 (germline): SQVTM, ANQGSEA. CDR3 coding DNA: TGCAGCGCTGAAGATCACCACACGAGCTCCTACAATGAGCAGTTCTTC. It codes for CSAEDHHTSSYNEQFF.

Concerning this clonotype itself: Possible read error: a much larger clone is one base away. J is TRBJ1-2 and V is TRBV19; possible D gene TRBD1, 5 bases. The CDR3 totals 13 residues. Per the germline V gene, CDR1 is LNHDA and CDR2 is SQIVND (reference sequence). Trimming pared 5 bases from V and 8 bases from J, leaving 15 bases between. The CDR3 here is CASSVTVWGGYTF. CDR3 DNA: TGTGCCAGTAGTGTGACGGTCTGGGGGGGCTACACCTTC.

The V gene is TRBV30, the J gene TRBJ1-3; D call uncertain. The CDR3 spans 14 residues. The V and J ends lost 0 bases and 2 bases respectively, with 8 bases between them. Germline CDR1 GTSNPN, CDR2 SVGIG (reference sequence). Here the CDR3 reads CAWSVGNAGNTIYF. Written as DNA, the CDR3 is TGTGCCTGGAGTGTAGGTAACGCTGGAAACACCATATATTTT.

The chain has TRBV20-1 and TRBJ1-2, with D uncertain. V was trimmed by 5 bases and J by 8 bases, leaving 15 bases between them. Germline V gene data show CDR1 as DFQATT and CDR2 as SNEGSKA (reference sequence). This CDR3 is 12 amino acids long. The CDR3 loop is CSAVAPREGYTF. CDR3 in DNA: TGCAGTGCTGTTGCCCCACGGGAGGGCTACACCTTC.

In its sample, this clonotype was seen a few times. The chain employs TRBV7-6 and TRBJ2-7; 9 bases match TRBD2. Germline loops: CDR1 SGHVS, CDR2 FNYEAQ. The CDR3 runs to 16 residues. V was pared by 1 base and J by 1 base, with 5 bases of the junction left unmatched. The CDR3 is CASSLGAGGLSYEQYF. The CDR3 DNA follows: TGTGCCAGCAGCTTAGGGGCGGGAGGGTTGTCCTACGAGCAGTACTTC.

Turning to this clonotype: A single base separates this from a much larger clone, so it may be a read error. This chain's CDR3 is CASSEEATGELFF. The CDR3, as DNA: TGTGCCAGCAGTGAAGAGGCGACCGGGGAGCTGTTTTTT. The rearrangement links TRBV25-1 to TRBJ2-2; no firm D call. The CDR3 is 13 amino acids. Germline CDR1 and CDR2: MGHDK and SYGVNS. V lost 2 bases to trimming and J lost 5 bases, with 6 bases between them.

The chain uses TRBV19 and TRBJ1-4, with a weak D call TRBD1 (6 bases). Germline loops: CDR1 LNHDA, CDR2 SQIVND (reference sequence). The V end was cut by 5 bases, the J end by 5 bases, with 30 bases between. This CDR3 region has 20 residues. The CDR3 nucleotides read TGTGCCAGTAGTCCTCGGGTGGGGGACATGATACCCCAAAGAAATGAAAAACTGTTTTTT. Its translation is CASSPRVGDMIPQRNEKLFF.

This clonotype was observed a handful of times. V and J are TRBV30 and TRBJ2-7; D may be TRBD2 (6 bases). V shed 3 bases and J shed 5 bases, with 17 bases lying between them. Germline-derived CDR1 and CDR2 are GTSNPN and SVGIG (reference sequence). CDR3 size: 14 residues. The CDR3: CAWSTPSGVHEQYF. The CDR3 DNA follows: TGTGCCTGGAGCACACCTTCGGGGGTCCACGAGCAGTACTTC.

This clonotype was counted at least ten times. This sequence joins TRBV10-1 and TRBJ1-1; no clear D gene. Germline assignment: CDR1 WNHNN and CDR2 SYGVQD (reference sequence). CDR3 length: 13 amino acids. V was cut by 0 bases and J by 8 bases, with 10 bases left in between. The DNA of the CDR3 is TGCGCCAGCAGTGAGTCTCGTAGAGGAGAAGCTTTCTTT. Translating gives CASSESRRGEAFF.

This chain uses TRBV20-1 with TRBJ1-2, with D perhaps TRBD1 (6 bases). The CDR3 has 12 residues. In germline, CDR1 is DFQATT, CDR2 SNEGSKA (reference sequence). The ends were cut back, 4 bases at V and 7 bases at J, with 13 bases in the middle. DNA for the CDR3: TGCAGTGCTATCGCGGGGGCAGGTGGCTACACCTTC. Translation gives CSAIAGAGGYTF.